This entry lists 18 T cell receptor beta chains sequenced from one sample in a study of blood T cell repertoires in COVID-19. The method was immunoSEQ multiplex PCR; TCRdb's version includes in-frame clones alone and lacks a portion of them. The sample shows 110,000 to 150,000 clones, over 75% of them seen only once. Sequences were obtained from peripheral blood. The source is a human donor in a cohort sampled during active COVID-19.

The gene calls are TRBV7-2 and TRBJ1-5; 7 bases agree with TRBD1. V shed 2 bases, J shed 0 bases, and the junction held 4 bases outside the gene matches. The CDR3 covers 16 residues. Germline CDR1 is SGHTA and CDR2 is FQGNSA. This CDR3 is CASSLQGTVSNQPQHF. The CDR3 DNA reads as TGTGCCAGCAGCTTACAAGGGACAGTTAGCAATCAGCCCCAGCATTTT.

The chain employs TRBV6-5 and TRBJ2-7, with 8 positions matching TRBD1. The CDR3 length is 14 residues. Trimming at V came to 6 bases and at J to 2 bases, leaving 6 bases not matched to a gene. CDR1 and CDR2 (germline): MNHEY, SVGAGI. The CDR3 nucleotides are TGTGCCAGCAGCGTTGGACAGGGAGCCTACGAGCAGTACGTC. Translating gives CASSVGQGAYEQYV.

The V and J genes are TRBV28 and TRBJ1-2; 9 nucleotides align to TRBD1. CDR3 length: 14 amino acids. The V gene end was trimmed by 6 bases and the J gene end by 8 bases; junction bases not matched to a gene: 10. The germline V gene has CDR1 MDHEN and CDR2 SYDVKM. The CDR3, as DNA: TGTGCCAGCAGGGGATCACAGGGGGCTGGGGGCTACACCTTC. Protein product: CASRGSQGAGGYTF.

The chain carries TRBV19 and TRBJ1-3; 8 positions agree with TRBD1. Per germline, CDR1 LNHDA and CDR2 SQIVND (reference sequence). The junction had 7 bases not matched to a gene; V was cut back by 3 bases and J by 6 bases. The CDR3 covers 15 residues. The chain's CDR3 is CASSISQGAQNTIYF. The CDR3 nucleotides are TGTGCCAGTAGTATCTCGCAGGGGGCTCAAAACACCATATATTTT.

The CDR3 DNA reads as TGTGCCAGCAGTGGACTAGTGAGCACCGGGGAGCTGTTTTTT. Protein: CASSGLVSTGELFF. The chain carries TRBV2 and TRBJ2-2, with a weak D call TRBD2 (6 bases). The CDR3 is made up of 14 amino acids. V lost 4 bases to trimming and J lost 4 bases, with 10 bases between them. Germline loops: CDR1 SNHLY, CDR2 FYNNEI. The whole variable domain, remainder taken from reference TRBV2 and TRBJ2-2, is EPEVTQTPSHQVTQMGQEVILRCVPISNHLYFYWYRQILGQKVEFLVSFYNNEISEKSEIFDDQFSVERPDGSNFTLKIRSTKLEDSAMYFCASSGLVSTGELFFGEGSRLTVL.

The chain recombines TRBV7-9 with TRBJ2-7; 12 nucleotides line up with TRBD2. The CDR3 covers 15 residues. CDR1 is SEHNR, CDR2 FQNEAQ, per germline (reference sequence). V trimming: 5 bases; J trimming: 2 bases; junction bases outside the gene matches: 4. CDR3 in DNA: TGTGCCAGCAGCCCCGGACTAGCGGGGACCTACGAGCAGTACGTC. Its translation: CASSPGLAGTYEQYV.

J is TRBJ2-1 and V is TRBV29-1; TRBD2 might be the D (5 bases). The germline gives CDR1 SQVTM, CDR2 ANQGSEA. V was trimmed by 3 bases and J by 2 bases, leaving 11 bases between them. This CDR3 has 14 amino acids. The CDR3 DNA is TGCAGCGTTGAGGAGCGGCCACCCTACAATGAGCAGTTCTTC. Translated, it gives CSVEERPPYNEQFF.

The J gene is TRBJ2-1, the V gene TRBV4-2, with 10 bases identical to TRBD1. V shed 2 bases and J 7 bases; nucleotides not matched to a gene: 5. The length of the CDR3 is 15 residues. The germline V gene has CDR1 LGHNA and CDR2 YNFKEQ. The CDR3 coding sequence is TGTGCCAGCAGCCAAATCACGGACAGGGGGAATGAGCAGTTCTTC. This translates into CASSQITDRGNEQFF.

The CDR3 protein is CASSLRTGGDNEQFF. In DNA form, the CDR3 reads TGTGCCAGCAGCCTACGGACAGGGGGGGACAATGAGCAGTTCTTC. This chain links TRBV7-9 with TRBJ2-1; 10 nucleotides line up with TRBD1. The CDR3 loop spans 15 amino acids. V gave up 5 bases and J gave up 5 bases; unmatched junction bases: 6. CDR1 is SEHNR and CDR2 is FQNEAQ in the germline V gene (reference sequence).

The chain links TRBV4-3 to TRBJ1-3, with D maybe TRBD1 (5 bases). This CDR3 is built from 17 residues. Germline V gene data show CDR1 as LGHNA and CDR2 as YSLEER. The V end lost 0 bases, the J end lost 2 bases, and 14 bases lay between the germline ends. This CDR3 is CASSQETWGSTGNTIYF. CDR3 nucleotides: TGCGCCAGCAGCCAAGAGACATGGGGCAGCACTGGAAACACCATATATTTT.

The rearrangement joins TRBV12-3 or TRBV12-4 to TRBJ2-3, with D perhaps TRBD2 (6 bases). V was shortened by 5 bases and J by 9 bases, with 12 bases between the two germline ends. This CDR3 is 12 amino acids long. In DNA, the CDR3 is TGTGCCAGCAGTGTCCGGGGGTCGACGCAGTATTTT. Translating gives CASSVRGSTQYF.

The chain couples TRBV6-5 to TRBJ1-2; TRBD1 aligns across 8 bases. There are 14 residues in the CDR3. The germline CDR1 and CDR2 sequences are MNHEY and SVGAGI. J was trimmed by 4 bases and V by 7 bases; bases with no gene match: 8. CDR3 sequence: CASTRGQGAYGYTF. CDR3 coding DNA: TGTGCCAGCACCCGCGGACAGGGCGCCTATGGCTACACCTTC.

The V gene is TRBV18, the J gene TRBJ2-3; TRBD2 might be the D (7 bases). The CDR3 extends over 16 amino acids. V gave up 5 bases and J gave up 2 bases, with 17 bases separating them. The germline V gene has CDR1 KGHSH and CDR2 LQKENI. The CDR3 DNA is TGTGCCAGCTCAGGTTACGGGGGGCCGGACACAGATACGCAGTATTTT. Protein product: CASSGYGGPDTDTQYF.

This rearrangement joins TRBV11-2 to TRBJ2-1; a weak D match, TRBD2 (7 bases). Trimming stripped 4 bases from V and 0 bases from J, with 19 bases between. From germline, CDR1 is SGHAT and CDR2 FQNNGV. CDR3 length: 18 residues. The CDR3 is CASSSAMEGGSSYNEQFF. In DNA, the CDR3 is TGTGCCAGCAGCTCCGCTATGGAGGGGGGGAGCTCCTACAATGAGCAGTTCTTC.

J is TRBJ2-5 and V is TRBV24-1; 9 positions agree with TRBD1. Germline V lookup: CDR1 KGHDR, CDR2 SFDVKD. The CDR3 spans 15 residues. J gave up 5 bases and V 4 bases, and 7 bases lay outside the gene matches. In DNA, the CDR3 is TGTGCCACCAGTGAGGTACAGGGGGCAGGCGAGACCCAGTACTTC. Residues: CATSEVQGAGETQYF.

The chain joins TRBV24-1 to TRBJ2-7, with 7 bases identical to TRBD2. V lost 3 bases and J lost 1; bases outside the gene matches: 29. The CDR3 is made up of 23 amino acids. Germline lookup yields CDR1 KGHDR and CDR2 SFDVKD. Here the CDR3 reads CATSDGVRLSAGRRARRSYEQYF. The CDR3 region has the DNA TGTGCCACCAGTGATGGAGTGAGACTATCAGCGGGACGGAGGGCACGAAGGTCCTACGAGCAGTACTTC.

The genes are TRBV19 and TRBJ1-6, with TRBD1 matching 7 bases. The CDR3 covers 14 residues. The ends lost 7 bases at V and 9 bases at J; junction bases unmatched: 9. Germline values: CDR1 LNHDA, CDR2 SQIVND (reference sequence). Written as DNA, the CDR3 is TGTGCCAGTATTTCCGGGACAGTTGGTTCACCCCTCCACTTT. This translates into CASISGTVGSPLHF.

V usage is TRBV6-5 and J usage is TRBJ2-7; perhaps TRBD1 as D (6 bases). V was shortened by 6 bases and J by 7 bases, with 19 bases between the two germline ends. The germline V gene has CDR1 MNHEY and CDR2 SVGAGI. This CDR3 comprises 14 residues. CDR3: CASSLEQGSREQYF. CDR3 sequence (DNA): TGTGCCAGCAGCCTAGAACAGGGTTCGAGGGAGCAGTACTTC.